The 9 T cell receptor beta chains in this list originate from one sample, sequenced in a study of blood T cell repertoires in COVID-19. Clones were sequenced by immunoSEQ multiplex PCR, and TCRdb holds only the in-frame ones, with some missing. The table has around 140,000 clones, more than 75% seen once. Sequenced input: peripheral blood. These receptors came from a man over 45 with active COVID-19.

V and J are TRBV24-1 and TRBJ2-2; 7 nucleotides agree with TRBD2. Trimming at V came to 8 bases and at J to 6 bases, leaving 17 bases not matched to a gene. This CDR3 region has 17 residues. The germline V gene encodes CDR1 KGHDR and CDR2 SFDVKD. For the CDR3, the DNA is TGTGCCACCAACGGATTCATCAGCGGGGTCTTGTCCGGGGAGCTGTTTTTT. Its translation: CATNGFISGVLSGELFF.

A single count supports this clone. This chain links TRBV7-9 with TRBJ2-3; possibly TRBD2 for D (6 bases). The CDR3 is 16 amino acids. Trimming shortened V by 4 bases and J by 4 bases, and 18 bases separated the two germline ends. Per the germline V gene, CDR1 is SEHNR and CDR2 is FQNEAQ (reference sequence). The CDR3 region has the DNA TGTGCCAGCAGCTCCGGGGGACTCGAGAGGGCAGATACGCAGTATTTT. This encodes CASSSGGLERADTQYF. Full variable domain (missing parts from reference TRBV7-9 and TRBJ2-3): DTGVSQNPRHKITKRGQNVTFRCDPISEHNRLYWYRQTLGQGPEFLTYFQNEAQLEKSRLLSDRFSAERPKGSFSTLEIQRTEQGDSAMYLCASSSGGLERADTQYFGPGTRLTVL.

The chain is built from TRBV7-8 and TRBJ1-5; 7 bases line up with TRBD1. The CDR3 spans 16 residues. The V gene end was trimmed by 3 bases and the J gene end by 0 bases; junction bases not matched to a gene: 5. The germline V gene has CDR1 SGHVS and CDR2 FQNEAQ. The CDR3 spells CASSFYGTASNQPQHF. The CDR3 DNA is TGTGCCAGCAGCTTTTACGGGACAGCTAGCAATCAGCCCCAGCATTTT.

The CDR3 nucleotides are TGTGCCAGCAGCTTAGACGCAGATACGCAGTATTTT. This codes for CASSLDADTQYF. V usage is TRBV11-3 and J usage is TRBJ2-3; D uncertain. Germline values: CDR1 SGHNT, CDR2 YENEEA. V was pared by 0 bases and J by 4 bases, with 2 bases between. The CDR3 totals 12 residues.

J is TRBJ1-1 and V is TRBV27; possibly TRBD1 for D (6 bases). Trimming stripped 4 bases from V and 5 bases from J, with 11 bases between. CDR3 length: 13 amino acids. The germline V gene has CDR1 MNHEY and CDR2 SMNVEV (reference sequence). The CDR3 DNA is TGTGCCAGCAGTTCACAGGGTGGAACTGAAGCTTTCTTT. This translates into CASSSQGGTEAFF.

The rearrangement joins TRBV7-9 to TRBJ1-6; weak D call: TRBD1 (5 bases). Germline CDR1 reads SEHNR; CDR2 reads FQNEAQ (reference sequence). V shed 5 bases and J shed 7 bases, with 9 bases lying between them. The CDR3 consists of 13 residues. The DNA of the CDR3 is TGTGCCAGCAGCGAGAACAGGAATTCACCCCTCCACTTT. The encoded protein is CASSENRNSPLHF.

The sample holds one count of this clone. The rearrangement joins TRBV30 to TRBJ2-1; tentative D call: TRBD1 (6 bases). V was cut by 8 bases and J by 6 bases, with 17 bases left in between. The CDR3 totals 13 residues. Looked up from germline, CDR1 is GTSNPN and CDR2 is SVGIG (reference sequence). In DNA, the CDR3 is TGTGCCGGAACATTACAGGGATCCAATGAGCAGTTCTTC. It encodes CAGTLQGSNEQFF. Together with reference TRBV30 and TRBJ2-1, the CDR3 gives the full variable domain: SQTIHQWPATLVQPVGSPLSLECTVEGTSNPNLYWYRQAAGRGLQLLFYSVGIGQISSEVPQNLSASRPQDRQFILSSKKLLLSDSGFYLCAGTLQGSNEQFFGPGTRLTVL.

This clone was recorded a few times. The gene calls are TRBV9 and TRBJ1-1; no reliable D call. V was cut by 4 bases and J by 3 bases, with 7 bases left in between. The CDR3 has 12 amino acids. Germline V gene lookup returns CDR1 SGDLS and CDR2 YYNGEE. The chain's CDR3 is CASSPEDTEAFF. In DNA form, the CDR3 reads TGTGCCAGCAGCCCTGAGGACACTGAAGCTTTCTTT.

The gene calls are TRBV7-2 and TRBJ1-2; the match to TRBD1 covers 8 bases. The CDR3 totals 16 residues. The germline gives CDR1 SGHTA, CDR2 FQGNSA. The trim removed 4 bases at V and 7 bases at J, leaving 14 bases unmatched. This CDR3 is CASSSRIGQGSGGYTF. The CDR3 DNA sequence: TGTGCCAGCAGCTCACGCATAGGACAGGGCAGCGGTGGCTACACCTTC. Complete variable domain (other parts from reference TRBV7-2 and TRBJ1-2): GAGVSQSPSNKVTEKGKDVELRCDPISGHTALYWYRQSLGQGLEFLIYFQGNSAPDKSGLPSDRFSAERTGGSVSTLTIQRTQQEDSAVYLCASSSRIGQGSGGYTFGSGTRLTVV.